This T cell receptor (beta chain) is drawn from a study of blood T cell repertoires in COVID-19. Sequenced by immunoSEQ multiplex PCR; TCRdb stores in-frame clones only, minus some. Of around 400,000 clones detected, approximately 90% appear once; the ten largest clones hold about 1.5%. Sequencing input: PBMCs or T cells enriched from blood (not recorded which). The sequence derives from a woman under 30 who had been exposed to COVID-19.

For the CDR3, the DNA is TGTGCCAGCAGCGACCGGGGGTGGGATGGCTACACCTTC. This gives the protein CASSDRGWDGYTF. The rearrangement links TRBV28 to TRBJ1-2, with D possibly being TRBD1 (5 bases). With 6 bases removed from V and 6 bases from J, the gap between germline ends came to 14 bases. Germline V gene sequence: CDR1 MDHEN, CDR2 SYDVKM. The CDR3 consists of 13 residues.